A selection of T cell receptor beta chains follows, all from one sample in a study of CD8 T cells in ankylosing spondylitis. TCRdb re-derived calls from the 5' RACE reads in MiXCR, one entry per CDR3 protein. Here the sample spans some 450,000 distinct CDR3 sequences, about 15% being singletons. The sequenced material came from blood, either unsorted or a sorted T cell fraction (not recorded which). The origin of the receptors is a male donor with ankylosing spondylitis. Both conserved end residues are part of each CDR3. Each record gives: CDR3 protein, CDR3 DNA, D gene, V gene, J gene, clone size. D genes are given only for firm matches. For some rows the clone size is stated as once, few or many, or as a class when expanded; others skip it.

CASSQASTAGELFF	TGTGCCAGCTCACAGGCCTCGACCGCCGGGGAGCTGTTTTTT	-	TRBV18	TRBJ2-2	-
CSASRQGYQDSPLHF	TGCAGTGCTAGTAGACAGGGCTACCAGGATTCACCCCTCCACTTT	TRBD1	TRBV20-1	TRBJ1-6	few
CSARGGTTSTDTQYF	TGCAGTGCTAGAGGCGGAACCACTAGCACAGATACGCAGTATTTT	-	TRBV20-1	TRBJ2-3	few
CSARVEGIGNQPQHF	TGCAGTGCTAGAGTTGAGGGAATTGGCAATCAGCCCCAGCATTTT	-	TRBV20-1	TRBJ1-5	-
CASSYLGLAENEQFF	TGTGCCAGCAGTTACCTAGGACTAGCGGAGAATGAGCAGTTCTTC	TRBD2	TRBV6-2/TRBV6-3	TRBJ2-1	-
CASSVTSSGNTIYF	TGTGCCAGCAGCGTAACCAGCTCTGGAAACACCATATATTTT	-	TRBV9	TRBJ1-3	-
CSAPSGVADTQYF	TGCAGTGCTCCCAGTGGGGTGGCAGATACGCAGTATTTT	-	TRBV20-1	TRBJ2-3	many
CASSLEALSSYNEQFF	TGCGCCAGCAGCTTAGAAGCGTTGAGCTCCTACAATGAGCAGTTCTTC	-	TRBV5-1	TRBJ2-1	few
CASSLDSKIPKDTQYF	TGTGCCAGCAGCCTGGACAGCAAGATTCCAAAAGATACGCAGTATTTT	-	TRBV5-6	TRBJ2-3	-
CASSTPGLSYEQYF	TGTGCCAGCTCTACCCCAGGCCTTTCCTACGAGCAGTACTTC	-	TRBV6-1	TRBJ2-7	few
CSATSPGSNQPQHF	TGCAGTGCTACCAGCCCGGGTAGCAATCAGCCCCAGCATTTT	-	TRBV20-1	TRBJ1-5	-
CASRIAGAETQYF	TGTGCCAGCAGGATAGCGGGGGCAGAGACCCAGTACTTC	TRBD2	TRBV6-2/TRBV6-3	TRBJ2-5	few
CASSYSGQSLYGYTF	TGTGCCAGCAGTTACTCGGGACAGTCCCTCTATGGCTACACCTTC	TRBD1	TRBV6-5	TRBJ1-2	few
CASSRRTPVEAFF	TGTGCCAGCAGCAGACGGACGCCGGTTGAAGCTTTCTTT	-	TRBV25-1	TRBJ1-1	few